These 31 T cell receptor beta chains were sequenced from one sample in a study of shared clonotypes between healthy human individuals. Sequencing used immunoSEQ multiplex PCR; TCRdb keeps in-frame clones, though not all of them. The repertoire holds about 470,000 clones, with 70% to 80% as singletons. Source material: PBMCs. The receptors were sampled from a woman in her 40s in good health. Some clones in this sample may be carry-over from other donors' samples.

Notes on this clone: This same CDR3 is encoded by further DNA sequences in the sample. The chain recombines TRBV6-6 with TRBJ2-5, with D perhaps matching TRBD1 (5 bases). Germline assignment: CDR1 MNHNY and CDR2 SVGAGI (reference sequence). Trimming stripped 3 bases from V and 2 bases from J, with 10 bases between. This CDR3 has 14 amino acids. This CDR3 reads CASSYRGAQETQYF. For the CDR3, the DNA is TGTGCCAGCAGTTATAGGGGCGCACAAGAGACCCAGTACTTC.

The chain has TRBV5-6 and TRBJ2-7, with TRBD1 as a possible D gene (6 bases). Trimming took 3 bases from V and 6 from J, leaving 16 bases between them. The CDR3 is 14 amino acids. From germline, CDR1 is SGHDT and CDR2 YYEEEE. The CDR3 loop is CASSWGTSLPEQYF. In DNA, the CDR3 is TGTGCCAGCAGCTGGGGGACATCCCTCCCCGAGCAGTACTTC.

V usage is TRBV10-3 and J usage is TRBJ1-6; no definite D call. Trimming shortened V by 4 bases and J by 12 bases, and 10 bases separated the two germline ends. Per the germline V gene, CDR1 is ENHRY and CDR2 is SYGVKD. This CDR3 spans 12 amino acids. The DNA for the CDR3 is TGTGCCATCAGTGCTTCAGAAGGACCCCTCCACTTT. Its protein is CAISASEGPLHF.

The V call is TRBV5-1, the J call TRBJ2-1; 8 nucleotides line up with TRBD2. Germline CDR1 is SGHRS and CDR2 is YFSETQ. CDR3 size: 15 residues. After removal of 2 bases from V and 8 bases from J, the junction contained 9 bases not matched to a gene. CDR3 loop: CASSFGRGEWDEQFF. CDR3 nucleotides: TGCGCCAGCAGCTTCGGGCGGGGGGAGTGGGATGAGCAGTTCTTC.

The genes are TRBV7-9 and TRBJ1-4; D possibly corresponds to TRBD1 (5 bases). CDR1 is SEHNR and CDR2 is FQNEAQ in the germline V gene (reference sequence). V gave up 2 bases and J gave up 8 bases, with 12 bases separating them. CDR3 length equals 14 residues. CDR3 sequence: CASSLNGAEEKLFF. Here the CDR3 DNA reads TGTGCCAGCAGCTTAAACGGGGCGGAGGAAAAACTGTTTTTT.

CDR3 region: CASRAPIGGGRSNTGELFF. The CDR3 DNA follows: TGTGCCAGCAGGGCGCCAATTGGAGGGGGCAGGTCGAACACCGGGGAGCTGTTTTTT. The V call is TRBV27, the J call TRBJ2-2; D possibly corresponds to TRBD1 (7 bases). V shed 6 bases and J shed 0 bases, with 23 bases lying between them. There are 19 residues in the CDR3. Per germline, CDR1 MNHEY and CDR2 SMNVEV (reference sequence).

CDR3 sequence: CASSRKNWLQSRANVLTF. Written as DNA, the CDR3 is TGTGCCAGCAGTCGAAAGAACTGGCTACAAAGTCGGGCCAACGTCCTGACTTTC. The chain has TRBV27 and TRBJ2-6; D is ambiguous. Germline loops: CDR1 MNHEY, CDR2 SMNVEV (reference sequence). V shed 5 bases and J shed 5 bases, with 22 bases lying between them. The CDR3 is 18 amino acids.

The chain is built from TRBV14 and TRBJ2-7; perhaps TRBD2 as D (5 bases). Trimming pared 2 bases from V and 6 bases from J, leaving 11 bases between. The CDR3 length is 13 residues. The V gene's germline CDR1 is SGHDN and CDR2 FVKESK. The CDR3 loop is CASSQSEGLEQYF. The CDR3 DNA is TGTGCCAGCAGCCAAAGCGAGGGCCTCGAGCAGTACTTC.

This clone appeared a single time. The chain is built from TRBV14 and TRBJ1-1; no firm D call. The CDR3 runs 14 residues. Germline V CDR1 and CDR2: SGHDN, FVKESK. The V and J ends lost 0 bases and 0 bases respectively, with 5 bases between them. The CDR3 region is CASSQDRMNTEAFF. The CDR3 DNA follows: TGTGCCAGCAGCCAAGACCGGATGAACACTGAAGCTTTCTTT.

The chain is built from TRBV9 and TRBJ2-5, with TRBD2 matching over 7 bases. This CDR3 is 11 amino acids long. Germline CDR1 is SGDLS and CDR2 is YYNGEE. The V segment lost 5 bases and the J segment 13 bases; nucleotides outside the gene matches: 8. CDR3 bases: TGTGCCAGCAGGAAGGGAGGGCCGCTGTACTTC. Protein: CASRKGGPLYF.

This chain connects TRBV28 to TRBJ1-5; D is perhaps TRBD1 (6 bases). The CDR3 has 16 residues. V dropped 6 bases and J dropped 5 bases, with 20 bases sitting between them. Germline-derived CDR1 and CDR2 are MDHEN and SYDVKM. The CDR3 bases are TGTGCCAGCAGCCCTCCCGTACAGGGAGGGTATCAGCCCCAGCATTTT. It specifies CASSPPVQGGYQPQHF.

This rearrangement joins TRBV28 to TRBJ1-1; 8 bases map to TRBD1. The germline CDR1 and CDR2 sequences are MDHEN and SYDVKM. The J segment lost 1 base and the V segment lost 6 bases, leaving 4 bases of the junction unmatched. The CDR3 sequence is 14 residues long. The CDR3 nucleotides are TGTGCCAGCAGAAACACAGGGGGGAACACTGAAGCTTTCTTT. This gives the protein CASRNTGGNTEAFF.

CDR3 sequence: CASSTTGTGGGNTIYF. CDR3 nucleotide sequence: TGTGCCAGCAGTACAACCGGGACAGGGGGTGGAAACACCATATATTTT. The J gene is TRBJ1-3, the V gene TRBV6-6, with 11 bases identical to TRBD1. V shed 5 bases, J shed 3 bases, and the junction held 6 bases outside the gene matches. This CDR3 is built from 16 residues. The germline CDR1 and CDR2 sequences are MNHNY and SVGAGI (reference sequence).

V usage is TRBV10-3 and J usage is TRBJ1-3, with 8 positions matching TRBD1. The V and J ends lost 10 bases and 0 bases, in that order; junction bases with no gene match: 2. CDR3 length: 13 amino acids. Germline V gene sequence: CDR1 ENHRY, CDR2 SYGVKD. This CDR3 is CATGQGSGNTIYF. In DNA form, the CDR3 reads TGTGCCACCGGACAGGGCTCTGGAAACACCATATATTTT.

This clone has a single count. The chain is built from TRBV7-2 and TRBJ2-3; D possibly corresponds to TRBD2 (6 bases). This CDR3 has 17 residues. CDR1 and CDR2 (germline): SGHTA, FQGNSA. The V and J ends lost 3 bases and 0 bases respectively, with 16 bases between them. CDR3 sequence reads: CASSFFPLAGSTDTQYF. The CDR3 coding sequence is TGTGCCAGCAGCTTCTTCCCACTAGCCGGTAGCACAGATACGCAGTATTTT. Full variable domain (rest looked up from reference TRBV7-2 and TRBJ2-3): GAGVSQSPSNKVTEKGKDVELRCDPISGHTALYWYRQSLGQGLEFLIYFQGNSAPDKSGLPSDRFSAERTGGSVSTLTIQRTQQEDSAVYLCASSFFPLAGSTDTQYFGPGTRLTVL.

The table lists this clone with many counts. The junction does not match germline at one end; this may be a read error. The rearrangement uses TRBV5-3 and TRBJ2-7; 10 bases fit TRBD2. TRBV5-3 is annotated as an ORF whose role is uncertain. The CDR3 consists of 15 residues. The DNA for the CDR3 is TGTGCCAGAAGCTTGGCCCCCGGGACTAGCGTACCCTGGCCCTTC. Protein: CARSLAPGTSVPWPF.

With regard to this clone: Other DNA sequences in this specimen translate into the identical CDR3. This chain joins TRBV6-6 and TRBJ2-7; D not certain. This CDR3 spans 12 amino acids. Germline values: CDR1 MNHNY, CDR2 SVGAGI (reference sequence). Trimming removed 5 bases at V and 3 bases at J, with 8 bases between. The CDR3 region is CASSPGLYEQYF. The CDR3 DNA reads as TGTGCCAGCAGTCCGGGCCTCTACGAGCAGTACTTC.

The CDR3 region has the DNA TGTGCCAGCAGCCCAACCGGGACTAACACCGGGGAGCTGTTTTTT. Translating it yields CASSPTGTNTGELFF. The chain uses TRBV11-2 and TRBJ2-2, with TRBD2 as a possible D gene (6 bases). This CDR3 is built from 15 residues. Germline V gives CDR1 SGHAT, CDR2 FQNNGV. V was cut by 5 bases and J by 2 bases, with 12 bases left in between.

The CDR3 loop is CASSATGLLQETQYF. CDR3 DNA: TGTGCCAGCAGCGCGACAGGGCTCTTACAAGAGACCCAGTACTTC. The chain joins TRBV2 to TRBJ2-5; 7 bases line up with TRBD1. Trimming cost V 6 bases and J 2 bases; bases outside gene matches: 9. The CDR3 loop spans 15 amino acids. Germline V gene data show CDR1 as SNHLY and CDR2 as FYNNEI.

The V and J genes are TRBV11-2 and TRBJ2-5; TRBD1 matches 8 bases. Trimming at V came to 5 bases and at J to 0 bases, leaving 5 bases not matched to a gene. Germline V CDR1 and CDR2: SGHAT, FQNNGV. The CDR3 length is 15 residues. CDR3 coding DNA: TGTGCCAGCAGCCCCGACAGGGGTTACCAAGAGACCCAGTACTTC. This sequence encodes CASSPDRGYQETQYF.

This clone was found once. The chain recombines TRBV7-6 with TRBJ2-1; 9 bases align to TRBD2. V trimming: 1 base; J trimming: 8 bases; junction bases outside the gene matches: 6. Germline assignment: CDR1 SGHVS and CDR2 FNYEAQ. This CDR3 is built from 15 residues. CDR3 coding DNA: TGTGCCAGCAGCTTAGGTAGCGGGAGATGGGATGAGCAGTTCTTC. Protein product: CASSLGSGRWDEQFF.

The chain uses TRBV6-6 and TRBJ1-1; TRBD1 aligns across 9 bases. The germline gives CDR1 MNHNY, CDR2 SVGAGI (reference sequence). Unmatched junction bases numbered 7, after V lost 5 bases and J lost 0 bases. This CDR3 spans 16 amino acids. The CDR3 DNA reads as TGTGCCAGCAGTGGACCGGGACAGGGAGTGAACACTGAAGCTTTCTTT. It codes for CASSGPGQGVNTEAFF.

This clone appeared a few times. V is TRBV10-3 and J is TRBJ1-4, with TRBD1 matching 8 bases. Trimming at V came to 4 bases and at J to 3 bases, leaving 7 bases not matched to a gene. Germline V gene data show CDR1 as ENHRY and CDR2 as SYGVKD. This CDR3 is built from 16 residues. DNA for the CDR3: TGTGCCATCAGTGGCCGTTCAGGGGGCCCTAATGAAAAACTGTTTTTT. It is translated as CAISGRSGGPNEKLFF.

On this clone: Compared with germline, one end of the junction differs, possibly owing to a read error. The chain uses TRBV11-2 and TRBJ2-2, with 11 bases matching TRBD2. This CDR3 has 15 amino acids. Looked up from germline, CDR1 is SGHAT and CDR2 is FQNNGV. The CDR3 loop is CASSHSGRVHRGAVF. The DNA for the CDR3 is TGTGCCAGCAGCCATAGCGGGAGGGTACACCGGGGAGCTGTTTTT.

The chain uses TRBV5-5 and TRBJ2-7; no reliable D call. Germline V gene sequence: CDR1 SGHKS, CDR2 YYEKEE (reference sequence). The germline V and J ends were trimmed by 0 bases and 0 bases, with 7 bases remaining between them. This CDR3 contains 14 residues. CDR3 bases: TGTGCCAGCAGCTTGGCCGGCGCCTCCTACGAGCAGTACTTC. Translation: CASSLAGASYEQYF.

The chain uses TRBV19 and TRBJ1-2; TRBD1 is a possible D gene (6 bases). Germline values: CDR1 LNHDA, CDR2 SQIVND (reference sequence). This CDR3 contains 13 residues. Deletions cut 6 bases from V and 4 bases from J, with 12 bases between. The CDR3: CASSTRGSYGYTF. CDR3 DNA: TGTGCCAGTAGCACCAGGGGATCCTATGGCTACACCTTC.

The chain couples TRBV7-8 to TRBJ2-3; no firm D call. This CDR3 is 16 amino acids long. V was clipped by 1 base and J by 4 bases, with 15 bases between them. CDR1 is SGHVS, CDR2 FQNEAQ, per germline. The CDR3 region is CASSLVGSAEADTQYF. The CDR3 nucleotides are TGTGCCAGCAGCTTAGTCGGAAGCGCCGAGGCAGATACGCAGTATTTT.

The chain recombines TRBV5-1 with TRBJ2-1, with 8 positions matching TRBD2. The CDR3 is 14 amino acids. Germline V lookup: CDR1 SGHRS, CDR2 YFSETQ. Trimming took 0 bases from V and 9 from J; bases not matched to a gene: 5. CDR3 amino acids: CASSLVTGGPEQFF. CDR3 bases: TGCGCCAGCAGCTTGGTCACGGGAGGGCCTGAGCAGTTCTTC.

Points on this clone: A much larger clone is a single base away; this may be a read error. V usage is TRBV4-3 and J usage is TRBJ1-1; D gene unclear. V was clipped by 0 bases and J by 1 base, with 6 bases between them. The germline V gene encodes CDR1 LGHNA and CDR2 YSLEER. The CDR3 loop spans 14 amino acids. The CDR3 sequence: CASSQEGGNTEAFF. In nucleotides, the CDR3 is TGCGCCAGCAGCCAAGAGGGCGGGAACACTGAAGCTTTCTTT.

This clone was counted a few times. The chain has TRBV5-4 and TRBJ1-5, with TRBD1 identical over 8 bases. V was pared by 0 bases and J by 5 bases, with 4 bases of the junction left unmatched. Germline-derived CDR1 and CDR2 are SGHNT and YYREEE (reference sequence). The CDR3 length is 15 residues. CDR3 nucleotides: TGTGCCAGCAGCTTGGGACAGGGGATTGATCAGCCCCAGCATTTT. This gives the protein CASSLGQGIDQPQHF. Variable domain in full (rest from reference TRBV5-4 and TRBJ1-5): ETGVTQSPTHLIKTRGQQVTLRCSSQSGHNTVSWYQQALGQGPQFIFQYYREEENGRGNFPPRFSGLQFPNYSSELNVNALELDDSALYLCASSLGQGIDQPQHFGDGTRLSIL.

This clone was found a few times. J is TRBJ2-7 and V is TRBV4-2; D gene uncertain. The CDR3 consists of 14 residues. CDR1 is LGHNA and CDR2 is YNFKEQ in the germline V gene. The V and J ends lost 0 bases and 5 bases respectively, with 11 bases between them. Here the CDR3 DNA reads TGTGCCAGCAGCCAAGACTTATTAAGCAACGAGCAGTACTTC. This codes for CASSQDLLSNEQYF.